The rows below give T cell receptor beta chains drawn from one sample of a study of cytomegalovirus exposure and HLA in healthy donors. TCRdb keeps only in-frame clones here, not all; method: immunoSEQ multiplex PCR. Of around 200,000 clones listed, around four fifths are singletons. Sample: PBMCs. The receptors derive from a female donor in good health and CMV-seronegative. Both conserved end residues are part of each CDR3. D genes are given only for firm matches. The size field is filled for only some rows; it gives once, few, many or a size class.

j_call d_call v_call clone_size cdr3_nt cdr3_aa
TRBJ1-5 TRBD1 TRBV28 few TGTGCCAGCAGTCCAGGGACAGGGGGTAGCAATCAGCCCCAGCATTTT CASSPGTGGSNQPQHF
TRBJ1-2 - TRBV5-1 - TGCGCCAGCAGCTTGCGCGGGGGAACGGGCTATGGCTACACCTTC CASSLRGGTGYGYTF
TRBJ1-5 TRBD1 TRBV28 - TGTGCCAGCAGTTGGACAGGGGGTTCTCAGCCCCAGCATTTT CASSWTGGSQPQHF
TRBJ2-7 TRBD1 TRBV11-2 - TGTGCCAGCAGCTCAGCCCCGAGAGGGGGCCCCCGCTGGGAGCAGTACTTC CASSSAPRGGPRWEQYF
TRBJ2-7 - TRBV6-5 - TGTGCCAGCAGTTACGCTTTGCGGAGCTCCTACGAGCAGTACTTC CASSYALRSSYEQYF
TRBJ2-3 TRBD1 TRBV6-4 few TGTGCCAGCAGTGACTCAAACACGGCAGGGGGTTCAGATACGCAGTATTTT CASSDSNTAGGSDTQYF
TRBJ2-1 - TRBV11-2 few TGTGCCAGCAGCGTATCTACTAGGGCTGAGCAGTTCTTC CASSVSTRAEQFF
TRBJ2-1 - TRBV28 - TGTGCCAGCAGTTCTACAGGGTACAATGAGCAGTTCTTC CASSSTGYNEQFF
TRBJ2-1 TRBD1 TRBV5-1 - TGCGCCACCACGACAGGGGACCCCTACAATGAGCAGTTCTTC CATTTGDPYNEQFF
TRBJ1-2 TRBD1 TRBV7-8 - TGTGCCAGCAGCTTAAACAGGGGCCCCCAAGGAGAAGGCTACACCTTC CASSLNRGPQGEGYTF
TRBJ2-1 TRBD1 TRBV29-1 once TGCAGCGCCGGACAGGGTGACGGCAATGAGCAGTTCTTC CSAGQGDGNEQFF
TRBJ1-4 - TRBV28 once TGTGCCAGCAGTTTATTCCAGGGTAGTGAAAAACTGTTTTTT CASSLFQGSEKLFF
TRBJ2-7 - TRBV5-1 - TGCGCCAGCAGCTTGGGTCCGGGTAACTCCTACGAGCAGTACTTC CASSLGPGNSYEQYF
TRBJ2-2 TRBD2 TRBV7-9 - TGTGCCAGCAGCCGGGGGACTACCCTGAACACCGGGGAGCTGTTTTTT CASSRGTTLNTGELFF
TRBJ1-1 - TRBV9 - TGTGCCAGCAGCGTAGGGCCCCTAGGAGGAGCTTTCTTT CASSVGPLGGAFF
TRBJ1-2 - TRBV11-2 - TGTGCCAGCAGCCCATCTGGACAGCTCTATGGCTACACCTTC CASSPSGQLYGYTF
TRBJ2-1 TRBD2 TRBV7-3 - TGTGCCAGCAGCGCCCAAGCGGGAATTTTAAACAATGAGCAGTTCTTC CASSAQAGILNNEQFF
TRBJ1-5 TRBD1 TRBV5-3 - TGTGCCAGAAGCTTCCGGGACAGGACTTATCAGCCCCAGCATTTT CARSFRDRTYQPQHF
TRBJ1-3 - TRBV7-6 few TGTGCCAGCAGCTTAGAGTCAGATCACTCTGGAAACACCATATATTTT CASSLESDHSGNTIYF
TRBJ2-3 - TRBV6-5 - TGTGCCAGCAGTTCGTCGTGGGGGCGCACAGATACGCAGTATTTT CASSSSWGRTDTQYF
TRBJ2-7 TRBD2 TRBV4-1 - TGCGCCAGCAGCCAAGCCGTTCGGACTAGCGACTACGAGCAGTACTTC CASSQAVRTSDYEQYF
TRBJ1-5 TRBD1 TRBV7-3 - TGTGCCAGCAGCTTATTGATGTGGGCGCCGGGACAGGGGGATCAGCCCCAGCATTTT CASSLLMWAPGQGDQPQHF
TRBJ1-2 - TRBV21-1 - TGTGCCAGCAGCAAACCAGCTCAGGGTATTACTAACTATGGCTACACCTTC CASSKPAQGITNYGYTF
TRBJ1-5 TRBD1 TRBV19 - TGTGCCAGTAGTTTTGACCCCAACCCGACAGGGCCCTATAGCAATCAGCCCCAGCATTTT CASSFDPNPTGPYSNQPQHF
TRBJ1-2 - TRBV11-2 - TGTGCCAGCAGCTTAGTTGGGTCTTATAGGAGGGACTATGGCTACACCTTC CASSLVGSYRRDYGYTF
TRBJ1-5 TRBD1 TRBV19 few TGTGCCAGTTCGACAGGGTTTAATCAGCCCCAGCATTTT CASSTGFNQPQHF
TRBJ2-7 - TRBV27 - TGTGCCAGCAGTTTCACAGGTGATGTCCCTTACGAGCAGTACTTC CASSFTGDVPYEQYF
TRBJ1-1 - TRBV5-1 - TGCGCCAGCAGCTTAGCAGGGTGGAACACTGAAGCTTTCTTT CASSLAGWNTEAFF
TRBJ2-7 TRBD1 TRBV7-9 - TGTGCCAGCAGCCAAGGGACAGGGGATACCTACGAGCAGTACTTC CASSQGTGDTYEQYF
TRBJ2-2 TRBD2 TRBV30 few TGTGCCTGGAGCCTGGGACTAGGCAACACCGGGGAGCTGTTTTTT CAWSLGLGNTGELFF
TRBJ2-3 - TRBV7-9 - TGTGCCAGCAGCTTCTCGGCTCGGGGAGATACGCAGTATTTT CASSFSARGDTQYF
TRBJ2-7 - TRBV5-4 - TGTGCCAGCAGCTCCAGGGCCCCCTACGAGCAGTACTTC CASSSRAPYEQYF
TRBJ1-5 - TRBV6-5 once TGTGCCAGCCGGCCCTTGGACAGAGATCAGCCCCAGCATTTT CASRPLDRDQPQHF
TRBJ1-2 TRBD1 TRBV5-1 - TGCGCCAGCAGCTCGTCCGGGACAGATTATGGCTACACCTTC CASSSSGTDYGYTF
TRBJ1-1 TRBD1 TRBV6-1 few TGTGCCAGCACCCCAGGGACAGGTTTGAACACTGAAGCTTTCTTT CASTPGTGLNTEAFF